This entry lists 22 T cell receptor beta chains sequenced from one sample in a study of blood T cells in healthy people across ages. Through a sample-barcoded 5' primer and a J-beta primer mix, a second PCR was run for roughly 6 to 12 cycles. TCRdb re-called the 5' RACE reads through MiXCR, storing one row per CDR3 protein. Here the sample spans some 710,000 distinct CDR3 sequences, about 20% being singletons. Material for sequencing was blood. All receptors come from a man between 65 and 79 years old in good health.

This clonotype was seen a handful of times. This chain links TRBV6-5 with TRBJ1-5; D gene ambiguous. Germline V lookup: CDR1 MNHEY, CDR2 SVGAGI. The CDR3 extends over 15 amino acids. The germline V and J ends were trimmed by 5 bases and 2 bases, with 13 bases remaining between them. In DNA, the CDR3 is TGTGCCAGCAGTAGCGGGCCAGGAGGCAATCAGCCCCAGCATTTT. Translating gives CASSSGPGGNQPQHF.

This clonotype was recorded a few times. This is likely a read error, given that the CDR3 carries no conserved phenylalanine or tryptophan at its end. This chain links TRBV2 with TRBJ2-5; 8 nucleotides agree with TRBD2. Germline-derived CDR1 and CDR2 are SNHLY and FYNNEI. V lost 4 bases to trimming and J lost 5 bases; unmatched junction nucleotides: 9. The CDR3 spans 15 residues. DNA for the CDR3: TGTGCCAGCAGTGTGTCGGGGGGGCCACTGGAGACCCAGTACCTC. This sequence encodes CASSVSGGPLETQYL.

The genes are TRBV10-1 and TRBJ2-1; 7 bases map to TRBD2. CDR1 and CDR2 from the germline V gene are WNHNN and SYGVQD (reference sequence). V was pared by 1 base and J by 1 base, with 4 bases of the junction left unmatched. The CDR3 extends over 16 amino acids. The DNA for the CDR3 is TGCGCCAGCAGTGAGTGGTCGGGGGGTTCCTACAATGAGCAGTTCTTC. Its protein is CASSEWSGGSYNEQFF.

This chain links TRBV12-3 or TRBV12-4 with TRBJ2-5, with no clear D. The CDR3 spans 13 residues. Deletions cut 3 bases from V and 1 base from J, with 6 bases between. The CDR3 loop reads CASSLVSQETQYF. The CDR3 DNA sequence: TGTGCCAGCAGTTTGGTCAGCCAAGAGACCCAGTACTTC.

In its sample, this clonotype was seen many times. The gene calls are TRBV6-2 or TRBV6-3 and TRBJ2-7; TRBD1 matches 9 bases. Trimming at V came to 2 bases and at J to 5 bases, leaving 7 bases not matched to a gene. This CDR3 comprises 15 residues. CDR1 and CDR2 from the germline V gene are MNHEY and SVGEGT. CDR3 coding DNA: TGTGCCAGCAGTTACCCCCGGACAGGGGCTAACGAGCAGTACGTC. Protein: CASSYPRTGANEQYV.

This clonotype was seen a few times. The chain has TRBV20-1 and TRBJ2-3, with a weak D call TRBD2 (6 bases). Per the germline V gene, CDR1 is DFQATT and CDR2 is SNEGSKA (reference sequence). The CDR3 sequence is 17 residues long. V was trimmed by 3 bases and J by 2 bases, leaving 21 bases between them. CDR3 loop: CSARNPSGGAYTDTQYF. CDR3 bases: TGCAGTGCTAGGAATCCTTCTGGCGGGGCGTACACAGATACGCAGTATTTT.

V gene TRBV6-9 combines with J gene TRBJ2-1; the D gene is possibly TRBD2 (5 bases). The assigned J gene may be wrong: the sequence end matches TRBJ2-7 better. Per the germline V gene, CDR1 is MNHGY and CDR2 is SVAAGI. The CDR3 consists of 14 residues. CDR3 in DNA: TGTGCCAGCAGTTATGCGAAGCGGTCCTACGAGCAGTACGTC. Protein product: CASSYAKRSYEQYV.

The V gene is TRBV28, the J gene TRBJ1-2; maybe TRBD1 (6 bases). The germline V gene encodes CDR1 MDHEN and CDR2 SYDVKM. Trimming removed 6 bases from V and 11 bases from J, with 16 bases in between. This CDR3 has 12 residues. The CDR3 DNA reads as TGTGCCAGCAGCATAACAGGGTTTTGGTACACCTTC. This codes for CASSITGFWYTF.

The chain carries TRBV19 and TRBJ1-1; D gene ambiguous. The V gene lost 3 bases and the J gene lost 7 bases, with 12 bases spanning the gap. CDR3 length: 13 amino acids. Per the germline V gene, CDR1 is LNHDA and CDR2 is SQIVND (reference sequence). CDR3 sequence reads: CASSIWNGLEAFF. DNA of the CDR3: TGTGCCAGTAGTATTTGGAATGGGCTTGAAGCTTTCTTT.

This clonotype was seen only a few times. This chain connects TRBV11-2 to TRBJ1-1; D not resolved. CDR1 SGHAT and CDR2 FQNNGV come from the germline V gene. CDR3 length: 15 residues. Between the trimmed V and J ends, which lost 7 bases and 4 bases, there was a span of 19 bases. The CDR3 DNA is TGTGCCAGCACCTCCCCGGGTTTCCGTAGCACTGAAGCTTTCTTT. Protein: CASTSPGFRSTEAFF.

There are a few counts of this clonotype. This chain connects TRBV5-1 to TRBJ1-1, with a tentative D call TRBD1 (6 bases). Trimming took off 0 bases at V and 3 bases at J, with 15 bases between the two ends. This CDR3 contains 16 residues. The germline V gene has CDR1 SGHRS and CDR2 YFSETQ. The CDR3 bases are TGCGCCAGCAGCTTGGTACCGGACAGCTCCTACACTGAAGCTTTCTTT. This sequence encodes CASSLVPDSSYTEAFF.

This chain joins TRBV7-2 and TRBJ2-3; unclear D gene. This CDR3 is built from 14 residues. V was pared by 3 bases and J by 2 bases, with 9 bases between. Germline V gives CDR1 SGHTA, CDR2 FQGNSA. CDR3 region: CASSLVLPTDTQYF. In DNA, the CDR3 is TGTGCCAGCAGCTTGGTACTCCCCACAGATACGCAGTATTTT.

CDR3 residues: CASSFRAPVYEQYF. The CDR3 region has the DNA TGTGCCAGCAGCTTCAGAGCTCCGGTATACGAGCAGTACTTC. The chain joins TRBV7-8 to TRBJ2-7; D call uncertain. This CDR3 is built from 14 residues. V lost 3 bases and J lost 4, with 13 bases in between. Germline V lookup: CDR1 SGHVS, CDR2 FQNEAQ.

This clonotype was counted a single time. The chain recombines TRBV4-1 with TRBJ1-4, with 12 bases lining up with TRBD1. After removal of 4 bases from V and 4 bases from J, the junction contained 7 bases not matched to a gene. CDR3 length: 17 amino acids. The germline CDR1 and CDR2 sequences are MGHRA and YSYEKL. The CDR3 nucleotides read TGCGCCAGCAGCCTCAGGGACAGGGGGCCGGATAATGAAAAACTGTTTTTT. Translating gives CASSLRDRGPDNEKLFF.

Only a few counts were recorded for this clonotype. The chain is built from TRBV5-1 and TRBJ1-3; D remains ambiguous. CDR1 and CDR2 from the germline V gene are SGHRS and YFSETQ. The germline V and J ends were trimmed by 0 bases and 0 bases, with 16 bases remaining between them. The CDR3 totals 18 residues. The CDR3 sequence is CASSLAGRPAHSGNTIYF. The CDR3 DNA reads TGCGCCAGCAGCTTGGCCGGAAGGCCTGCTCACTCTGGAAACACCATATATTTT.

This clonotype appeared a few times. The chain carries TRBV20-1 and TRBJ2-4; D may be TRBD2 (5 bases). Trimming left V 6 bases short and J 8 bases short, with 17 bases between. The CDR3 contains 13 residues. Germline CDR1 DFQATT, CDR2 SNEGSKA (reference sequence). CDR3 nucleotide sequence: TGCAGTGCCAGCGGACCCCTCGGGGACATTCAGTACTTC. It translates to CSASGPLGDIQYF.

This clonotype was observed a few times. This chain connects TRBV7-2 to TRBJ2-2; possibly TRBD1 or TRBD2 for D (5 bases each). Germline values: CDR1 SGHTA, CDR2 FQGNSA. V dropped 5 bases and J dropped 0 bases, with 10 bases sitting between them. The CDR3 is made up of 15 amino acids. The CDR3 coding sequence is TGTGCCAGCAGCACGGGACCTTCGAACACCGGGGAGCTGTTTTTT. Translating it yields CASSTGPSNTGELFF. The full variable domain, with the rest looked up from reference TRBV7-2 and TRBJ2-2, is GAGVSQSPSNKVTEKGKDVELRCDPISGHTALYWYRQSLGQGLEFLIYFQGNSAPDKSGLPSDRFSAERTGGSVSTLTIQRTQQEDSAVYLCASSTGPSNTGELFFGEGSRLTVL.

This chain joins TRBV20-1 and TRBJ2-1, with 8 nucleotides matching TRBD2. Germline V gives CDR1 DFQATT, CDR2 SNEGSKA (reference sequence). The CDR3 contains 15 residues. The trim removed 6 bases at V and 4 bases at J, leaving 11 bases unmatched. The CDR3 sequence: CSAVSREGLYNEQFF. In nucleotides, the CDR3 is TGCAGTGCCGTATCTCGGGAGGGCCTATACAATGAGCAGTTCTTC.

This clonotype was seen a few times. The rearrangement uses TRBV20-1 and TRBJ2-4; weak D call: TRBD1 (6 bases). Germline V gene lookup returns CDR1 DFQATT and CDR2 SNEGSKA (reference sequence). V lost 5 bases and J lost 9, with 17 bases in between. The CDR3 contains 13 residues. The CDR3 spells CSAPRTQGGIQYF. CDR3 in DNA: TGCAGTGCTCCGAGGACCCAAGGGGGCATTCAGTACTTC.

This clonotype was counted between two and nine times. The chain joins TRBV4-3 to TRBJ1-1; TRBD1 might be the D (5 bases). This CDR3 contains 14 residues. Trimming cost V 4 bases and J 3 bases, with 12 bases left between them. From germline, CDR1 is LGHNA and CDR2 YSLEER. Here the CDR3 DNA reads TGCGCCAGCAGCCCGATTTTGGGGGACACTGAAGCTTTCTTT. This gives the protein CASSPILGDTEAFF.

This clonotype appeared many times. The chain has TRBV7-2 and TRBJ2-3, with D perhaps assigned TRBD1 or TRBD2 (6 bases each). Trimming pared 10 bases from V and 2 bases from J, leaving 19 bases between. In germline, CDR1 is SGHTA, CDR2 FQGNSA. CDR3 length: 15 amino acids. The CDR3 reads CATSRGAESTDTQYF. In DNA, the CDR3 is TGTGCCACCTCGAGGGGGGCAGAGTCCACAGATACGCAGTATTTT.

This clonotype has a handful of counts. The rearrangement links TRBV20-1 to TRBJ2-3, with D possibly matching TRBD1 (7 bases). CDR1 and CDR2 from the germline V gene are DFQATT and SNEGSKA (reference sequence). This CDR3 has 15 residues. Trimming removed 0 bases from V and 5 bases from J, with 15 bases in between. The chain's CDR3 is CSARDPGTAGDTQYF. The DNA of the CDR3 is TGCAGTGCTAGAGATCCAGGGACAGCGGGAGATACGCAGTATTTT.